A single T cell receptor beta chain is shown here with its context. V shed 4 bases and J shed 4 bases, with 17 bases lying between them. Per germline, CDR1 SGHRS and CDR2 YFSETQ. The CDR3 spans 15 residues. This record comes from a study of blood T cell repertoires in COVID-19. Across the whole study: Acute-phase and convalescent COVID-19 samples originated in the United States, Italy and Spain. PBMCs, B-cell-depleted T cells, or T cells provided the cDNA or gDNA that made up the material.

Seattle participants joined during active infection and were tracked over time. In the study's own analysis: Counts of nucleated cells, estimated from reference gene primer amplification, were obtained. Assay: immunoSEQ multiplex PCR; the TCRdb copy retains only in-frame clones and omits some. From that table come the V and J calls and clone size; the DNA was used to work out D and trimming. The sample consists of approximately 25,000 clones, more than 80% of them appearing once. This chain connects TRBV5-1 to TRBJ1-1; D is perhaps TRBD1 (6 bases). The receptor was isolated from a woman aged 70-85 years with COVID-19, enrolled during active disease. Sequences were obtained from peripheral blood. The CDR3 spells CASSRAGAGVTEAFF. The CDR3, as DNA: TGCGCCAGCAGCCGTGCGGGGGCGGGGGTCACTGAAGCTTTCTTT.